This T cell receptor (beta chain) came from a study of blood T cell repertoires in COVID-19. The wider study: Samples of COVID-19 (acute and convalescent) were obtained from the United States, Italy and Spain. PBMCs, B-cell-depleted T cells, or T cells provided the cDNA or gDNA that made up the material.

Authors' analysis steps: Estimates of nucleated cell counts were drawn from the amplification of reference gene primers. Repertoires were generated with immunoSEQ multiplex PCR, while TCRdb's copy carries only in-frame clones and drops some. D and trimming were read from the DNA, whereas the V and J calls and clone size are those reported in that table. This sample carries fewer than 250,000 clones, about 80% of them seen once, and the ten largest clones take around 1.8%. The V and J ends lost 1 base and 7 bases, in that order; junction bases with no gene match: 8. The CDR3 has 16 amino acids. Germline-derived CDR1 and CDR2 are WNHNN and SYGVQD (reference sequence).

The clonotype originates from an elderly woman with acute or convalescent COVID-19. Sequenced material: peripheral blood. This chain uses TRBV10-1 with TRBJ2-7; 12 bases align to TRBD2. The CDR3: CASSEWLAGGPGEQYF. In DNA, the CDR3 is TGCGCCAGCAGTGAGTGGCTAGCGGGGGGGCCGGGAGAGCAGTACTTC.